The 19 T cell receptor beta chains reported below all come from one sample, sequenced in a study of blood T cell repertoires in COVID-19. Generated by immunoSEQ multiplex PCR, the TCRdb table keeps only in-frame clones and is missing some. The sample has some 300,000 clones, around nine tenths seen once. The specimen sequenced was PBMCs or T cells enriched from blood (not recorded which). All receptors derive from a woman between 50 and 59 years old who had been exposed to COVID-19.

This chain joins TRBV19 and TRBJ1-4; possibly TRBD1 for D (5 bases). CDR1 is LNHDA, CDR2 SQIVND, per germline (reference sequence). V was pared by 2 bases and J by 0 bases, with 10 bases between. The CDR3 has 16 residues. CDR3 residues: CASSIRGDATNEKLFF. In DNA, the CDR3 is TGTGCCAGTAGTATACGGGGGGACGCAACTAATGAAAAACTGTTTTTT. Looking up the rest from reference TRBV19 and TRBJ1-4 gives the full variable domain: DGGITQSPKYLFRKEGQNVTLSCEQNLNHDAMYWYRQDPGQGLRLIYYSQIVNDFQKGDIAEGYSVSREKKESFPLTVTSAQKNPTAFYLCASSIRGDATNEKLFFGSGTQLSVL.

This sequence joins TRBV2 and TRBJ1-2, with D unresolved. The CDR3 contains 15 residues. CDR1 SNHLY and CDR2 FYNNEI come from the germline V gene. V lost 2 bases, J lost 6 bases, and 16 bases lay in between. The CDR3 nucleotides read TGTGCCAGCAGTGAACTTCTCTCAGTCCCCCATGGCTACACCTTC. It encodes CASSELLSVPHGYTF.

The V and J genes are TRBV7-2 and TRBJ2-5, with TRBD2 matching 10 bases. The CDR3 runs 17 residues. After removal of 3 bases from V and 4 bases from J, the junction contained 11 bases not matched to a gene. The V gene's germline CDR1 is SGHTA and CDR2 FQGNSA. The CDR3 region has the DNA TGTGCCAGCAGCTTTCGCAGCGGGGGGGCCTTTGCAGAGACCCAGTACTTC. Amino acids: CASSFRSGGAFAETQYF.

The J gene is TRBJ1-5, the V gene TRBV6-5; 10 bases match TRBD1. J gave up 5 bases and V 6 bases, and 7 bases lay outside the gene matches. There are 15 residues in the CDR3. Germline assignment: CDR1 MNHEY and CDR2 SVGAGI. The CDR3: CASRGTGVGYQPQHF. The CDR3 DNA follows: TGTGCCAGCAGAGGGACAGGGGTTGGTTATCAGCCCCAGCATTTT.

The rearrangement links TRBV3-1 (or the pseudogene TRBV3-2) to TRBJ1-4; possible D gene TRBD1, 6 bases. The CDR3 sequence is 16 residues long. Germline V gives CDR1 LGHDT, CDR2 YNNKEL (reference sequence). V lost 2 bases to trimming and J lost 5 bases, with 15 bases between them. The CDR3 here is CASSQKTGFGNEKLFF. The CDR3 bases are TGTGCCAGCAGCCAAAAAACAGGGTTCGGGAATGAAAAACTGTTTTTT.

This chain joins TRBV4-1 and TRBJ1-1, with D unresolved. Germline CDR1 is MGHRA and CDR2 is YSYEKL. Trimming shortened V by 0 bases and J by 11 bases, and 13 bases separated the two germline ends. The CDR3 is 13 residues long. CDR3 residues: CASSQDLGGWAFF. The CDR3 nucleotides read TGCGCCAGCAGCCAAGATCTTGGAGGGTGGGCTTTCTTT.

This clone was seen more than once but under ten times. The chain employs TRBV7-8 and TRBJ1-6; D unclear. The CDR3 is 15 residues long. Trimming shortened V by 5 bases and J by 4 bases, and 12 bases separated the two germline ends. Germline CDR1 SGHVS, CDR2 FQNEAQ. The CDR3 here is CASSQSRDYNSPLHF. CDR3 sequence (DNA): TGTGCCAGCAGCCAAAGTAGAGATTATAATTCACCCCTCCACTTT.

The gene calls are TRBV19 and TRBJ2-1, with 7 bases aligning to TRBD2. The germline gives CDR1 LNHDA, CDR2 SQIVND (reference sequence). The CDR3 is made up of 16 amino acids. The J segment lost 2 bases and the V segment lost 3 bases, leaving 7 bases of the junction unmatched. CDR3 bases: TGTGCCAGTAGTATCCGAACGACTAGCCCCTACAATGAGCAGTTCTTC. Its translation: CASSIRTTSPYNEQFF.

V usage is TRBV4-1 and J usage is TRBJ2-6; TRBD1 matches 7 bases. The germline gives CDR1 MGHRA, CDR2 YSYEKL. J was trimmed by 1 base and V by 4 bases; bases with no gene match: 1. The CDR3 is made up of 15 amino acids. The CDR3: CASSPRGSGANVLTF. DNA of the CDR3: TGCGCCAGCAGCCCCAGGGGGTCTGGGGCCAACGTCCTGACTTTC.

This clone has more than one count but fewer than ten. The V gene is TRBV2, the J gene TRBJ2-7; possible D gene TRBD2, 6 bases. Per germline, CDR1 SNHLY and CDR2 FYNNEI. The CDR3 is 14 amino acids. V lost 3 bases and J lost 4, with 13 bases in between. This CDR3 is CASSDPGTSYEQYF. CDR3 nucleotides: TGTGCCAGCAGTGACCCTGGGACTTCTTACGAGCAGTACTTC.

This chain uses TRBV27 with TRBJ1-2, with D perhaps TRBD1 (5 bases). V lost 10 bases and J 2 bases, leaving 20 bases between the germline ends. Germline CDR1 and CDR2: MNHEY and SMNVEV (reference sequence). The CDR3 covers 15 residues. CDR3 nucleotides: TGTGCCACCACGCATTTGCGGGGCGACAACTATGGCTACACCTTC. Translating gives CATTHLRGDNYGYTF.

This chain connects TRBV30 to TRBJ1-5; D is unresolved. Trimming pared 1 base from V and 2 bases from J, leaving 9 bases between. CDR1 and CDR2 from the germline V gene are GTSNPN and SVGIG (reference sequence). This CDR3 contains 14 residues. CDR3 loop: CAWSAGVGNQPQHF. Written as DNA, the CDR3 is TGTGCCTGGAGTGCCGGGGTGGGCAATCAGCCCCAGCATTTT.

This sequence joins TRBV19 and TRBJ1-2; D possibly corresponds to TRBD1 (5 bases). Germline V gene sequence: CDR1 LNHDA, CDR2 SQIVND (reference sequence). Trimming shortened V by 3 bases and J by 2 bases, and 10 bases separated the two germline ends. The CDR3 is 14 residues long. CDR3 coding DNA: TGTGCCAGTAGTATCAGACAGAGGAACTATGGCTACACCTTC. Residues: CASSIRQRNYGYTF.

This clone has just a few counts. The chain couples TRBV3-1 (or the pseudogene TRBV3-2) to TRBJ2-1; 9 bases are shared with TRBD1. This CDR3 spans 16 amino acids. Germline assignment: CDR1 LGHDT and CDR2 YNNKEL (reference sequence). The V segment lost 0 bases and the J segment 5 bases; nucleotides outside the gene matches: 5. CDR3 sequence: CASSQDIGTGNNEQFF. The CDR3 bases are TGTGCCAGCAGCCAAGATATCGGGACAGGGAACAATGAGCAGTTCTTC.

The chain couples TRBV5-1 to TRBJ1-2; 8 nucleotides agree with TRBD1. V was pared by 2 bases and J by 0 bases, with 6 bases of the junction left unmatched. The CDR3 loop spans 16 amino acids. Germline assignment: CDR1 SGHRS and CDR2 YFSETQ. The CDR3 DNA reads TGCGCCAGCAGCTTAGGGACAGGAGATACTAACTATGGCTACACCTTC. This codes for CASSLGTGDTNYGYTF.

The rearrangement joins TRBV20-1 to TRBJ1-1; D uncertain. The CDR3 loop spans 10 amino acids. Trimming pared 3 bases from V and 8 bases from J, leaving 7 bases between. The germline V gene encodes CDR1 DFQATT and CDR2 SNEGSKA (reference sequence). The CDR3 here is CSASYSEAFF. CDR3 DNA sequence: TGCAGTGCTAGCTACAGCGAAGCTTTCTTT.

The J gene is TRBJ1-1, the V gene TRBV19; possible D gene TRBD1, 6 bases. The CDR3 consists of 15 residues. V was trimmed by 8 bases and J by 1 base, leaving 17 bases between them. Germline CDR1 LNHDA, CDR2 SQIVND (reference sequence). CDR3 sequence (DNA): TGTGCCAGTCAGAGTCCGGGACACAGGAACACTGAAGCTTTCTTT. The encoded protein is CASQSPGHRNTEAFF.

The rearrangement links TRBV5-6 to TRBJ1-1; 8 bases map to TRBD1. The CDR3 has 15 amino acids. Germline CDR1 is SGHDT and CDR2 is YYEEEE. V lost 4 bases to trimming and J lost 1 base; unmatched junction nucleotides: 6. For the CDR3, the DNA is TGTGCCAGCAGCCTCAGGGGGCAGGCGAACACTGAAGCTTTCTTT. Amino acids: CASSLRGQANTEAFF.

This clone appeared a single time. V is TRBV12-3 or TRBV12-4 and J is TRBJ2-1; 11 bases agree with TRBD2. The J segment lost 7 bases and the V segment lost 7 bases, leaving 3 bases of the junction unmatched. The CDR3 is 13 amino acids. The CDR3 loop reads CASTGLAANEQFF. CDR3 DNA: TGTGCCAGCACGGGACTAGCGGCTAATGAGCAGTTCTTC.